A selection of T cell receptor beta chains follows, all from one sample in a study of human T cells and chemical hapten exposure. TCRdb processed the RACE reads anew with MiXCR; each CDR3 protein has one entry. The profile shows fewer than 100,000 distinct CDR3 sequences, 12% of them singletons. The sample was whole blood, taken in connection with sensitization to the hapten diphenylcyclopropenone (DPC). All receptors derive from a woman between 40 and 55 years old with alopecia areata. Some clones in this sample may be carry-over from other donors' samples. CDR3s include the opening cysteine and the closing phenylalanine or tryptophan. The D gene is left open where the match is weak. Some rows have no size entry. The others give once, few or many, or a class for an expanded clone.

>NA|TRBV7-9|15|TRBD2|TRBJ2-5
CASSLALAGVETQYF
TGTGCCAGCAGCTTAGCCCTAGCGGGAGTGGAGACCCAGTACTTC
>NA|TRBV23-1|17|NA|TRBJ2-2
CASSQYLQLSNTGELFF
TGCGCCAGCAGTCAATATCTACAGCTATCGAACACCGGGGAGCTGTTTTTT
>once|TRBV5-1|15|NA|TRBJ2-5
CASSSTGMSQETQYF
TGCGCCAGCAGCTCCACAGGCATGAGCCAAGAGACCCAGTACTTC
>NA|TRBV5-4|15|NA|TRBJ2-1
CASSGGGDPYNEQFF
TGTGCCAGCAGCGGCGGCGGGGACCCTTACAATGAGCAGTTCTTC
>NA|TRBV2|14|NA|TRBJ1-2
CATPKQEGGYGYTF
TGTGCCACCCCAAAACAGGAGGGAGGCTATGGCTACACCTTC
>few|TRBV4-2|16|TRBD1|TRBJ1-4
CASSPTGGGTNEKLFF
TGTGCCAGCAGCCCCACAGGGGGAGGCACTAATGAAAAACTGTTTTTT
>NA|TRBV11-3|14|NA|TRBJ2-2
CASSQFSNTGELFF
TGTGCCAGCAGCCAATTTTCGAACACCGGGGAGCTGTTTTTT
>NA|TRBV11-2|12|NA|TRBJ2-3
CASSLHTDTQYF
TGTGCCAGCAGCTTACACACAGATACGCAGTATTTT
>NA|TRBV3-1|15|NA|TRBJ2-1
CASSQELAHYNEQFF
TGTGCCAGCAGCCAAGAACTAGCCCATTACAATGAGCAGTTCTTC
>NA|TRBV6-2/TRBV6-3|13|TRBD2|TRBJ2-1
CASRPTSVQEQFF
TGTGCCAGCCGCCCGACTAGCGTTCAGGAGCAGTTCTTC
>NA|TRBV4-1|14|NA|TRBJ1-2
CASSRQEDGYGYTF
TGCGCCAGCAGCCGCCAAGAGGACGGATATGGCTACACCTTC
>NA|TRBV2|13|NA|TRBJ2-7
CASRRGGSYEQYF
TGTGCCAGCAGACGGGGCGGAAGCTACGAGCAGTACTTC
>NA|TRBV18|13|NA|TRBJ2-3
CASSPLGRGTQYF
TGTGCCAGCTCACCACTGGGTCGTGGTACGCAGTATTTT
>few|TRBV19|14|NA|TRBJ2-1
CASSPISSYNEQFF
TGTGCCAGTAGCCCGATTAGCTCCTACAATGAGCAGTTCTTC
>NA|TRBV28|16|TRBD2|TRBJ2-7
CASSLGTGGLGYEQYF
TGTGCCAGCAGTTTAGGGACGGGAGGCTTAGGGTACGAGCAGTACTTC
>NA|TRBV28|16|TRBD2|TRBJ2-7
CASSLKESGSSYEQYF
TGTGCCAGCAGTCTTAAGGAGAGCGGGAGCTCCTACGAGCAGTACTTC
>few|TRBV27|19|NA|TRBJ1-4
CASSLYLQPKGGSNEKLFF
TGTGCCAGCAGTTTATACCTTCAACCGAAGGGGGGGAGTAATGAAAAACTGTTTTTT
>few|TRBV24-1|15|NA|TRBJ2-1
CATSDLLTPRNEQFF
TGTGCCACCAGTGATTTGCTCACGCCGAGGAATGAGCAGTTCTTC
>NA|TRBV6-5|15|TRBD1|TRBJ1-5
CASRTGVDPNQPQHF
TGTGCCAGCAGGACAGGGGTCGACCCAAATCAGCCCCAGCATTTT
>few|TRBV12-3/TRBV12-4|13|TRBD1|TRBJ2-7
CASSPGTVGEQYF
TGTGCCAGCAGTCCCGGGACAGTAGGGGAGCAGTACTTC
>few|TRBV20-1|14|NA|TRBJ1-1
CSGKEGGWNTEAFF
TGCAGTGGAAAAGAGGGAGGGTGGAACACTGAAGCTTTCTTT
>NA|TRBV4-3|15|TRBD1|TRBJ1-2
CASSQDGQGATGYTF
TGCGCCAGCAGCCAAGACGGACAGGGGGCAACTGGCTACACCTTC
>few|TRBV4-3|15|TRBD2|TRBJ2-1
CASSQDFASGDEQFF
TGCGCCAGCAGCCAAGATTTTGCTAGCGGGGATGAGCAGTTCTTC
>many|TRBV11-2|16|TRBD2|TRBJ2-3
CASSLGASGRTDTQYF
TGTGCCAGCAGCTTAGGGGCTAGCGGCCGCACAGATACGCAGTATTTT
>many|TRBV20-1|13|NA|TRBJ2-7
CSAPGLRTYEQYF
TGCAGTGCTCCGGGATTGAGAACCTACGAGCAGTACTTC
>few|TRBV20-1|11|NA|TRBJ1-2
CSARLWGGYTF
TGCAGTGCTAGATTGTGGGGCGGCTACACCTTC
>few|TRBV12-3/TRBV12-4|15|NA|TRBJ2-5
CASTHGGRPYEPQYF
TGTGCCAGCACCCATGGGGGCAGGCCTTATGAGCCCCAGTACTTC
>few|TRBV28|16|TRBD1|TRBJ2-2
CASSPRTGMYTGELFF
TGTGCCAGCAGTCCCCGGACAGGGATGTACACCGGGGAGCTGTTTTTT
>NA|TRBV5-4|16|TRBD2|TRBJ2-7
CASSPQGREAPWEQYF
TGTGCCAGCAGCCCGCAGGGGCGGGAGGCTCCCTGGGAGCAGTACTTC
>many|TRBV5-1|15|NA|TRBJ2-5
CASRRVDGNQETQYF
TGCGCCAGCAGGCGTGTTGACGGGAACCAAGAGACCCAGTACTTC
>NA|TRBV7-2|15|NA|TRBJ2-5
CASRFPGALQETQYF
TGTGCCAGCAGATTTCCAGGGGCCCTACAAGAGACCCAGTACTTC
>NA|TRBV7-9|15|NA|TRBJ2-7
CASSLAHQGGYEQYF
TGTGCCAGCAGCTTAGCGCATCAGGGAGGCTACGAGCAGTACTTC
>NA|TRBV3-1|14|NA|TRBJ2-1
CASSQVRRNNEQFF
TGTGCCAGCAGCCAGGTCCGACGGAACAATGAGCAGTTCTTC
>many|TRBV5-1|14|TRBD1|TRBJ1-6
CASSSGQAGSPLHF
TGCGCCAGCAGCTCGGGACAGGCTGGCTCACCCCTCCACTTT
>many|TRBV29-1|13|TRBD1|TRBJ2-5
CSVELGQGETQYF
TGCAGCGTTGAGTTGGGACAGGGGGAGACCCAGTACTTC
>few|TRBV28|12|NA|TRBJ2-7
CASSGAGYEQYF
TGTGCCAGCAGTGGGGCGGGTTACGAGCAGTACTTC